The 29 T cell receptor beta chains below all came from one sample that was sequenced in a study of blood T cell repertoires in COVID-19. This table comes from immunoSEQ multiplex PCR, and its TCRdb copy is limited to in-frame clones, with some not included. The sample holds roughly 180,000 clones, around 85% seen once. Source material: peripheral blood. Source of these receptors: a man in his 60s who had recovered from COVID-19.

This clone occurred once. The chain is built from TRBV7-2 and TRBJ1-1; a weak D match, TRBD1 (6 bases). The CDR3 has 15 amino acids. CDR1 and CDR2 from the germline V gene are SGHTA and FQGNSA. Trimming cost V 1 base and J 0 bases, with 9 bases left between them. In DNA form, the CDR3 reads TGTGCCAGCAGCTTAGTGGCAGGGGTGAACACTGAAGCTTTCTTT. It yields the protein CASSLVAGVNTEAFF.

CDR3 sequence (DNA): TGTGCCAGCACTCGGACAGGGGGCACAGATACGCAGTATTTT. The encoded protein is CASTRTGGTDTQYF. V usage is TRBV6-5 and J usage is TRBJ2-3; TRBD1 matches at 9 bases. V shed 7 bases, J shed 1 base, and the junction held 3 bases outside the gene matches. The germline CDR1 and CDR2 sequences are MNHEY and SVGAGI. The CDR3 covers 14 residues.

The chain is built from TRBV7-9 and TRBJ1-1; D remains unclear. Trimming pared 5 bases from V and 8 bases from J, leaving 12 bases between. CDR3 length: 12 residues. Germline V lookup: CDR1 SEHNR, CDR2 FQNEAQ (reference sequence). For the CDR3, the DNA is TGTGCCAGCAGCCTCTCCAGCGGGGAAGCTTTCTTT. Translated: CASSLSSGEAFF.

The chain has TRBV19 and TRBJ1-4, with 7 nucleotides matching TRBD1. V lost 3 bases, J lost 5 bases, and 6 bases stayed unmatched. The CDR3 is 15 amino acids. Germline V gene lookup returns CDR1 LNHDA and CDR2 SQIVND (reference sequence). CDR3 nucleotides: TGTGCCAGTAGTATCGCGGGACAGAGAAATGAAAAACTGTTTTTT. Its protein product is CASSIAGQRNEKLFF.

The V gene is TRBV28, the J gene TRBJ1-4; D perhaps matches TRBD1 (5 bases). CDR1 and CDR2 from the germline V gene are MDHEN and SYDVKM. V lost 5 bases, J lost 8 bases, and 21 bases lay in between. This CDR3 comprises 16 residues. Here the CDR3 reads CASSLLWTPRGEKLFF. DNA for the CDR3: TGTGCCAGCAGTCTTCTATGGACACCTCGGGGGGAAAAACTGTTTTTT. Supplemented by reference TRBV28 and TRBJ1-4, the full variable domain reads DVKVTQSSRYLVKRTGEKVFLECVQDMDHENMFWYRQDPGLGLRLIYFSYDVKMKEKGDIPEGYSVSREKKERFSLILESASTNQTSMYLCASSLLWTPRGEKLFFGSGTQLSVL.

This sequence joins TRBV27 and TRBJ1-4, with D perhaps TRBD1 (6 bases). The CDR3 has 13 amino acids. Germline CDR1 reads MNHEY; CDR2 reads SMNVEV (reference sequence). The DNA for the CDR3 is TGTGCGAGCCGCAGGGGCCGTAATGAAAAACTGTTTTTT. It specifies CASRRGRNEKLFF. Filled out from reference TRBV27 and TRBJ1-4, the complete variable domain reads EAQVTQNPRYLITVTGKKLTVTCSQNMNHEYMSWYRQDPGLGLRQIYYSMNVEVTDKGDVPEGYKVSRKEKRNFPLILESPSPNQTSLYFCASRRGRNEKLFFGSGTQLSVL.

On this clone: Sequence at one end of the junction differs from germline and may be a read error. The V gene is TRBV3-1 (or the pseudogene TRBV3-2), the J gene TRBJ1-2; TRBD1 aligns across 7 bases. The CDR3 has 13 residues. CDR1 LGHDT and CDR2 YNNKEL come from the germline V gene (reference sequence). In nucleotides, the CDR3 is TGTGCCAGCAGCAAAGAGGGGGCCTATGGCTACACCTTC. Translated: CASSKEGAYGYTF.

This clone has a single count. V usage is TRBV19 and J usage is TRBJ2-5; D gene uncertain. V was trimmed by 3 bases and J by 2 bases, leaving 4 bases between them. CDR1 and CDR2 (germline): LNHDA, SQIVND (reference sequence). The CDR3 covers 12 residues. The CDR3 coding sequence is TGTGCCAGTAGTATGTTACAAGAGACCCAGTACTTC. This sequence encodes CASSMLQETQYF.

The genes are TRBV7-9 and TRBJ1-3, with D tentatively TRBD1 (6 bases). The germline V and J ends were trimmed by 2 bases and 0 bases, with 14 bases remaining between them. This CDR3 contains 17 residues. In germline, CDR1 is SEHNR, CDR2 FQNEAQ (reference sequence). The CDR3 is CASSLRQASDSGNTIYF. CDR3 DNA: TGTGCCAGCAGCTTAAGACAGGCCTCCGACTCTGGAAACACCATATATTTT.

The chain recombines TRBV30 with TRBJ1-3, with a tentative D call TRBD1 (5 bases). Germline V CDR1 and CDR2: GTSNPN, SVGIG (reference sequence). The V gene lost 2 bases and the J gene lost 0 bases, with 8 bases spanning the gap. This CDR3 has 14 residues. The CDR3 protein is CAWSWGSSGNTIYF. The CDR3 bases are TGTGCCTGGAGTTGGGGCAGCTCTGGAAACACCATATATTTT.

The chain employs TRBV4-1 and TRBJ1-4; 9 bases fit TRBD1. CDR3 size: 16 residues. The V gene's germline CDR1 is MGHRA and CDR2 YSYEKL. The junction had 7 bases not matched to a gene; V was cut back by 1 base and J by 7 bases. In DNA form, the CDR3 reads TGCGCCAGCAGCCAAGGGTTGGGACAGGGCAGTGAAAAACTGTTTTTT. Amino acids: CASSQGLGQGSEKLFF.

The chain couples TRBV6-5 to TRBJ1-2, with 7 bases fitting TRBD1. The germline V gene has CDR1 MNHEY and CDR2 SVGAGI. This CDR3 spans 12 amino acids. V lost 9 bases to trimming and J lost 2 bases; unmatched junction nucleotides: 3. This chain's CDR3 is CARRQGNYGYTF. CDR3 in DNA: TGTGCCAGGCGACAGGGAAACTATGGCTACACCTTC.

This chain links TRBV15 with TRBJ2-7; 8 bases agree with TRBD2. The V and J ends lost 6 bases and 5 bases, in that order; junction bases with no gene match: 6. CDR1 is LNHNV and CDR2 is YYDKDF in the germline V gene (reference sequence). This CDR3 region has 13 residues. The CDR3 here is CATRPGGQNEQYF. In DNA form, the CDR3 reads TGTGCCACCAGGCCGGGGGGGCAAAACGAGCAGTACTTC.

This clone was seen only a few times. The chain employs TRBV7-3 and TRBJ2-7; D possibly corresponds to TRBD2 (5 bases). V lost 5 bases, J lost 4 bases, and 15 bases lay in between. This CDR3 is 14 amino acids long. Germline-derived CDR1 and CDR2 are SGHTA and FQGTGA. The CDR3 sequence: CASSPGPGSYEQYF. DNA for the CDR3: TGTGCCAGCAGCCCTGGACCTGGGAGTTACGAGCAGTACTTC.

The V gene is TRBV18, the J gene TRBJ1-2; a possible D gene is TRBD1 (5 bases). The CDR3 totals 14 residues. The germline CDR1 and CDR2 sequences are KGHSH and LQKENI. The ends were cut back, 3 bases at V and 4 bases at J, with 12 bases in the middle. The CDR3 DNA reads as TGTGCCAGCTCACCCGCCCGTGACAGCTATGGCTACACCTTC. It is translated as CASSPARDSYGYTF. Looking up the rest from reference TRBV18 and TRBJ1-2 gives the full variable domain: NAGVMQNPRHLVRRRGQEARLRCSPMKGHSHVYWYRQLPEEGLKFMVYLQKENIIDESGMPKERFSAEFPKEGPSILRIQQVVRGDSAAYFCASSPARDSYGYTFGSGTRLTVV.

The DNA for the CDR3 is TGTGCCATCAGGACAGTACTCTCTGGAAACACCATATATTTT. Residues: CAIRTVLSGNTIYF. This chain links TRBV10-3 with TRBJ1-3, with D tentatively TRBD1 (5 bases). Trimming removed 6 bases from V and 0 bases from J, with 9 bases in between. This CDR3 spans 14 amino acids. CDR1 is ENHRY, CDR2 SYGVKD, per germline.

This chain uses TRBV21-1 with TRBJ1-6; whether TRBD1, the table's D call, matches the DNA was not checked. TRBV21-1 is reported as a pseudogene. The length of the CDR3 is 18 residues. In DNA form, the CDR3 reads TGTGCCAGCAGCAAAGGGAAAGTTTCAGGACAGGGAAAGTCACCCCTCCACTTT. Its protein is CASSKGKVSGQGKSPLHF.

In its sample, this clone was seen a few times. The chain carries TRBV7-2 and TRBJ1-6; D not resolved. V was cut by 5 bases and J by 14 bases, with 25 bases left in between. Germline V gene lookup returns CDR1 SGHTA and CDR2 FQGNSA. This CDR3 is built from 16 residues. CDR3 residues: CASSERAGVPPSTLHF. The CDR3 nucleotides are TGTGCCAGCAGCGAAAGAGCCGGGGTCCCCCCCTCCACCCTCCACTTT.

The genes are TRBV27 and TRBJ2-7; 10 bases fit TRBD1. V gave up 2 bases and J gave up 3 bases; unmatched junction bases: 4. The CDR3 loop spans 15 amino acids. CDR1 MNHEY and CDR2 SMNVEV come from the germline V gene (reference sequence). CDR3 region: CASSLTTGGLYEQYF. In nucleotides, the CDR3 is TGTGCCAGCAGTTTAACGACAGGGGGCCTCTACGAGCAGTACTTC.

This clone appeared a few times. The chain has TRBV20-1 and TRBJ2-5, with a possible D match to TRBD2 (6 bases). Germline CDR1 DFQATT, CDR2 SNEGSKA (reference sequence). Deletions cut 3 bases from V and 5 bases from J, with 16 bases between. This CDR3 has 14 residues. The CDR3 DNA reads as TGCAGTGCTAGTATAGGGGCAGGGAGGGAGACCCAGTACTTC. Its protein product is CSASIGAGRETQYF.

This clone was seen only once. This chain links TRBV7-2 with TRBJ2-1; 14 bases are a match to TRBD2. The CDR3 is 13 amino acids. Unmatched junction bases numbered 3, after V lost 4 bases and J lost 13 bases. Germline loops: CDR1 SGHTA, CDR2 FQGNSA. CDR3 sequence (DNA): TGTGCCAGCAGCTATGGGACTAGCGGGGGCCAGTTCTTC. Protein: CASSYGTSGGQFF.

This clone was detected once. The gene calls are TRBV10-3 and TRBJ2-7; 9 bases are shared with TRBD1. The V gene's germline CDR1 is ENHRY and CDR2 SYGVKD. This CDR3 contains 14 residues. V dropped 8 bases and J dropped 4; count of bases not matched to a gene: 9. CDR3 coding DNA: TGTGCCATCGCCCCCGTTGGACAGGGGTACGAGCAGTACTTC. It translates to CAIAPVGQGYEQYF.

This clone was counted a few times. The gene calls are TRBV19 and TRBJ2-7; D perhaps matches TRBD1 (5 bases). CDR3 size: 13 residues. From germline, CDR1 is LNHDA and CDR2 SQIVND (reference sequence). V lost 6 bases, J lost 3 bases, and 12 bases lay in between. The CDR3 DNA follows: TGTGCCAGTAGCCCCTCGGACAACTACGAGCAGTACTTC. It is translated as CASSPSDNYEQYF.

The chain has TRBV19 and TRBJ1-1, with D possibly being TRBD1 (5 bases). The CDR3 totals 15 residues. CDR1 is LNHDA and CDR2 is SQIVND in the germline V gene (reference sequence). Between the trimmed V and J ends, which lost 1 base and 0 bases, there was a span of 9 bases. For the CDR3, the DNA is TGTGCCAGTAGTATAGGGGGCTTAGTGAACACTGAAGCTTTCTTT. Its translation: CASSIGGLVNTEAFF.

The rearrangement links TRBV5-6 to TRBJ1-1; 9 bases agree with TRBD1. J was trimmed by 1 base and V by 1 base; bases with no gene match: 8. CDR1 SGHDT and CDR2 YYEEEE come from the germline V gene. This CDR3 is 17 amino acids long. The CDR3 coding sequence is TGTGCCAGCAGCTTGTATGGGACAGGGAACGAGAACACTGAAGCTTTCTTT. Translating gives CASSLYGTGNENTEAFF.

The J gene is TRBJ2-5, the V gene TRBV12-3 or TRBV12-4; TRBD2 matches 8 bases. V lost 6 bases and J lost 9; bases outside the gene matches: 9. The CDR3 consists of 13 residues. In nucleotides, the CDR3 is TGTGCCAGCAGAGAAGCGGGAGCGAAGGCCCAGTACTTC. The encoded protein is CASREAGAKAQYF.

This clone was counted a few times. This sequence joins TRBV5-1 and TRBJ1-1; 10 bases are shared with TRBD1. V was pared by 0 bases and J by 2 bases, with 7 bases of the junction left unmatched. The germline CDR1 and CDR2 sequences are SGHRS and YFSETQ. The CDR3 is made up of 17 amino acids. CDR3 bases: TGCGCCAGCAGCTTGGCCTTTGGGACAGGGGCAAACACTGAAGCTTTCTTT. Its protein product is CASSLAFGTGANTEAFF. Filled out from reference TRBV5-1 and TRBJ1-1, the complete variable domain reads KAGVTQTPRYLIKTRGQQVTLSCSPISGHRSVSWYQQTPGQGLQFLFEYFSETQRNKGNFPGRFSGRQFSNSRSEMNVSTLELGDSALYLCASSLAFGTGANTEAFFGQGTRLTVV.

The chain couples TRBV6-5 to TRBJ1-2; unclear D gene. This CDR3 is 13 amino acids long. The germline V and J ends were trimmed by 6 bases and 8 bases, with 16 bases remaining between them. CDR1 MNHEY and CDR2 SVGAGI come from the germline V gene. For the CDR3, the DNA is TGTGCCAGCAGCTTCGGATCCGGGAGGGGCTACACCTTC. Protein: CASSFGSGRGYTF.

This sequence joins TRBV6-1 and TRBJ2-2; 8 bases align to TRBD2. This CDR3 has 17 amino acids. Germline CDR1 is MNHNS and CDR2 is SASEGT. V gave up 2 bases and J gave up 1 base; unmatched junction bases: 6. CDR3 DNA sequence: TGTGCCAGCAGTGAAAGGAGGAGCGGGAGGAACACCGGGGAGCTGTTTTTT. Amino acids: CASSERRSGRNTGELFF.